This TCR beta chain was captured in a study of OX40 agonist ivuxolimab in advanced cancers. Study as a whole: Clinicians treated patients with ivuxolimab, an agonistic anti-OX40 (CD134) antibody. With a range of about 23 to 90, age averaged approximately 60 years, and around 83% were male. Across the patients, intravenous ivuxolimab was delivered every 2 weeks at 0.01 to 10 mg/kg.

The CDR3 is made up of 13 amino acids. V lost 7 bases and J 4 bases, leaving 16 bases between the germline ends. CDR1 is GTSNPN and CDR2 is SVGIG in the germline V gene (reference sequence). The assay was immunoSEQ multiplex PCR, and TCRdb's table has in-frame clones only and misses some. The repertoire consists of approximately 100,000 clones, with 85% to 90% occurring once and the leading ten covering around 0.76%. Here the sequenced sample was CD4+ or CD8+ T cells sorted from blood, taken in a trial of the OX40 agonist ivuxolimab. The chain is built from TRBV30 and TRBJ1-1; D unresolved. This TCR derives from an adult with an advanced solid tumor such as melanoma, head and neck, liver or kidney cancer. The DNA for the CDR3 is TGTGCCTCCTTGATCGGGCCGAGCACTGAAGCTTTCTTT. Amino acids: CASLIGPSTEAFF.